This T cell receptor beta chain derives from a study of T cell responses to AZD1222 COVID-19 vaccine. Overall study results and limits: The reported proportion of spike-specific TCRs targeting unmutated variant regions was nearly half. There were vaccine-associated CD4 TCRs across spike, dominant at 160-218 and 743-854.

Profiled with immunoSEQ multiplex PCR; TCRdb holds only in-frame clones, not every one. The sample contains 160,000 or so clones, under 95% of which appear only once. It was second doses at about 4 or about 12 weeks that were pooled. CDR1 KGHSH and CDR2 LQKENI come from the germline V gene. Between the trimmed V and J ends, which lost 6 bases and 4 bases, there was a span of 10 bases. CDR3 size: 13 residues. A remark on this clone: Antigen unknown.

This clonotype originated in an adult who received the AZD1222 COVID-19 vaccine. The sequencing here drew on peripheral blood, taken 28 days after the second AZD1222 dose. The chain joins TRBV18 to TRBJ1-5, with D maybe TRBD1 (5 bases). The CDR3 sequence is CASSLDRNQPQHF. The CDR3 bases are TGTGCCAGCTCTCTTGACAGAAATCAGCCCCAGCATTTT.